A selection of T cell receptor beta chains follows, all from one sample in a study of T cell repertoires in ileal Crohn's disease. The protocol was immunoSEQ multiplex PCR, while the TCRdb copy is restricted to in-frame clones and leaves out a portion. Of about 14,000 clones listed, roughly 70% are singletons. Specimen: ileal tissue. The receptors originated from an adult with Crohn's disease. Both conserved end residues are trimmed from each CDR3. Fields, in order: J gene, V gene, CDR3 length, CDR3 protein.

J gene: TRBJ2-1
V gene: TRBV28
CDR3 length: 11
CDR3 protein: ASSFSGSNEQF

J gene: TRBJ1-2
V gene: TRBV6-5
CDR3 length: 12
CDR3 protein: ASSYGQGSYGYT

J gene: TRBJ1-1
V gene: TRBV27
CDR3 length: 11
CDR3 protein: ASSLGQNTEAF

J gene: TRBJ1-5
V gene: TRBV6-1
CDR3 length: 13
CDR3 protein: ASRPTGFSNQPQH

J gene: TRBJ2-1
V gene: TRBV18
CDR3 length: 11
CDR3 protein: ASSPDSSNEQF

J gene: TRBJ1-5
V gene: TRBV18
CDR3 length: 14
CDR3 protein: ASSPVWGTAHQPQH

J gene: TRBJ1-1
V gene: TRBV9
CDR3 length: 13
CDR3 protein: ASSLGGPWNTEAF

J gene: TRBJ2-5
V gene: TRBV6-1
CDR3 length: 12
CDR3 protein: ASSEARGQETQY

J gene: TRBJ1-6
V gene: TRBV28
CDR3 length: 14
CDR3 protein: ASSLLGNPYNSPLH

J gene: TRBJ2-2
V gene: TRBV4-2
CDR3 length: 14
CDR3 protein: ASSQDLQGLAGELF

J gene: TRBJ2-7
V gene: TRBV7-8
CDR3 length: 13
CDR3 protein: ASNQGTGGGGEQY

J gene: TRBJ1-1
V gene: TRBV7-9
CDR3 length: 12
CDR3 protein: ASSLRGEGTEAF

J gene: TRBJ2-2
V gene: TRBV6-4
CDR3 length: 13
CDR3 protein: ATREGSLNTGELF

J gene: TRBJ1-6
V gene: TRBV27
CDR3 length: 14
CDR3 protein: ASSSKGTVYNSPLH

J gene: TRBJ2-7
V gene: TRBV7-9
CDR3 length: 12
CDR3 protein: ASSADTYSYEQY

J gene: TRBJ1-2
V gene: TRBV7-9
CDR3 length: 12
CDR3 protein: ASSLIPGNYGYT

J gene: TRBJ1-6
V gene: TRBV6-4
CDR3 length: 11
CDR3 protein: ASSEVEGTALH

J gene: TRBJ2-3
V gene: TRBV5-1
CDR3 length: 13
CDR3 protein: ASTAGLTFADTQY

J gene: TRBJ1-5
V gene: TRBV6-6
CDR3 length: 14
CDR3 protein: ASSYSVPRGDQPQH

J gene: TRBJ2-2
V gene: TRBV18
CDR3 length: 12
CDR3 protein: ASSPQGNTGELF

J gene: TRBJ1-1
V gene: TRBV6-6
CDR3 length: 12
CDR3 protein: ASSYGTGNTEAF

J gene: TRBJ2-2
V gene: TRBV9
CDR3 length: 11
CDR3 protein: ASSAPSGGELF

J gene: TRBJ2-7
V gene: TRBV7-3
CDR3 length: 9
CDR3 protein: ASSSGGEQY

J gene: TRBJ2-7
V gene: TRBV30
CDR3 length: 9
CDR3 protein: AWSVRYEQY

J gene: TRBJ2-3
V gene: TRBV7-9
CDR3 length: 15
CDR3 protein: ASSFTLAGGSTDTQY

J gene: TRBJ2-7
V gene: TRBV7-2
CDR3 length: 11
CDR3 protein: ASSLRQSYEQY

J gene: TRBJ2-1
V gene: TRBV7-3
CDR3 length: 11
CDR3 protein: ASSRPGADEQF

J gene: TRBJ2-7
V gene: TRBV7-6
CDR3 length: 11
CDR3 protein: ASSFRSGFEQY

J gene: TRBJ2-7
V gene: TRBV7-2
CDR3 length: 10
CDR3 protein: ASSLSGAEQY

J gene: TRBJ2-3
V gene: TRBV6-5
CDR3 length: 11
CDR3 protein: ASVGRSTDTQY

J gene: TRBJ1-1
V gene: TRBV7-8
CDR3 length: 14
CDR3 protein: ASSRQLRGGDTEAF

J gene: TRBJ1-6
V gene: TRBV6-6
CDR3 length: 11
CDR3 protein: AISGGVDSPLH

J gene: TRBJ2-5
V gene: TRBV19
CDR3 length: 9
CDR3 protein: ASAERETQY

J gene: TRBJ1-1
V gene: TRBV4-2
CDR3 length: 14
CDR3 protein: ASSLNLQGYDTEAF

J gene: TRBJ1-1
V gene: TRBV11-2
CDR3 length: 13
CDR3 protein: ASSSRTAFNTEAF

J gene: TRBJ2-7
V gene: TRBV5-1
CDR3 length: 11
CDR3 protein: ASSPGQVYEQY

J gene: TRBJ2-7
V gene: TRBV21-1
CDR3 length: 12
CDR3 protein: ASSNRDIRYEQY

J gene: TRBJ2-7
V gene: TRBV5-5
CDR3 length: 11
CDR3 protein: ASSFGSATVQY

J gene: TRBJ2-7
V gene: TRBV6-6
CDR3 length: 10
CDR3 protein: ASRQGMNEQY

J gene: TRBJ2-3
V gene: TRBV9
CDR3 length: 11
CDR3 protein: ASSVAGHSTQY

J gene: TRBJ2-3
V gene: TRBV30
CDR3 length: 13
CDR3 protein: AWSVPAGGGDTQY

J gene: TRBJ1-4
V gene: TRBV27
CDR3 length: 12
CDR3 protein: ASSRGAANEKLF

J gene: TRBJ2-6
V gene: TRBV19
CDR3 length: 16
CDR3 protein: ASRGGGQGAAGANVLT

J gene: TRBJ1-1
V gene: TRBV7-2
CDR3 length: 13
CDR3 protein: ASSLSHSMNTEAF

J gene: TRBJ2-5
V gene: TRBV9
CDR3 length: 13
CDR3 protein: ASSPRAGGQETQY

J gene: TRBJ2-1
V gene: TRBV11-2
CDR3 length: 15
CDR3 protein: ASSSKAVAGGPREQF

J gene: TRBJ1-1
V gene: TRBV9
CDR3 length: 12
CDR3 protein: ASSVEPMNTEAF

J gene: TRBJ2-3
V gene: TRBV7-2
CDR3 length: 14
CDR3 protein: ASSPGLAGGTDTQY

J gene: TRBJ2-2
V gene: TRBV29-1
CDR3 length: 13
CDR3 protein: SVEGDRVGTGELF

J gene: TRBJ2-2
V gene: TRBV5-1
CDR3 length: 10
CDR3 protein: ASSLESGELF

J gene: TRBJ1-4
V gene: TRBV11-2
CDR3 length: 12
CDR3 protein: ASSFQGQHEKLF

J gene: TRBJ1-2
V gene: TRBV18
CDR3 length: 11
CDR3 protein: ASSTGGDYGYT

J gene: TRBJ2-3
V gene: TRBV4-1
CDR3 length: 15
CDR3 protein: ASSRRLAGVSLDTQY

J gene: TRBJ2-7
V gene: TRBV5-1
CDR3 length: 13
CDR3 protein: ASRTTGTVDYEQY